Listed below are T cell receptor beta chains from one sample, sequenced in a study of CD8 T cell repertoires and HIV-1 epitope variants. Produced via immunoSEQ multiplex PCR; TCRdb's table is partial and in-frame only. The table shows 5,400 or so clones, with over 50% occurring only once. These receptors' antigens are unknown. The material sequenced was cultured CD8+ T cells derived from PBMCs. These receptors all stem from a male donor with HIV. Both conserved end residues are part of each CDR3. The D gene is left open where the match is weak. Expanded clones get a size class; other rows say once, few or many, or leave the size out.

V	length	size	D	J	DNA	CDR3
TRBV4-3	14	NA	NA	TRBJ2-2	TGCGCCAGCAGCCAAGGGGTGGTCACCGGGGAGCTGTTTTTT	CASSQGVVTGELFF
TRBV7-9	17	few	NA	TRBJ1-6	TGTGCCAGCAGCGCCCGGGACGGCCGCTCCTATAATTCACCCCTCCACTTT	CASSARDGRSYNSPLHF
TRBV9	15	large	NA	TRBJ1-2	TGTGCCAGCAGCTTCGTAGGGTCTGGAGCTTATGGCTACACCTTC	CASSFVGSGAYGYTF
TRBV18	15	NA	NA	TRBJ1-1	TGTGCCAGCTCACCACCTGGACTGGCGGACACTGAAGCTTTCTTT	CASSPPGLADTEAFF
TRBV7-2	16	few	TRBD1	TRBJ2-7	TGTGCCAGCAGCTTAGGAGGGGACAGTGCGAGCTACGAGCAGTACTTC	CASSLGGDSASYEQYF
TRBV5-6	16	NA	NA	TRBJ1-5	TGTGCCAGCAGCCGTTTTAGGGGGGTTAGCAATCAGCCCCAGCATTTT	CASSRFRGVSNQPQHF
TRBV2	14	NA	NA	TRBJ1-1	TGTGCCAGCAGTGATTCCCGGGGCGACACTGAAGCTTTCTTT	CASSDSRGDTEAFF
TRBV6-5	12	NA	NA	TRBJ1-1	TGTGCCAGCAGTTGGGGCAACACTGAAGCTTTCTTT	CASSWGNTEAFF
TRBV9	17	NA	TRBD1	TRBJ2-1	TGTGCCAGCAGCGTCTCCCCAGGGGGCCCTCGGCCACCTGAGCAGTTCTTC	CASSVSPGGPRPPEQFF
TRBV9	16	NA	TRBD1	TRBJ2-1	TGTGCCAGCAGCCCCGCCACCGGACAGGAGTACAATGAGCAGTTCTTC	CASSPATGQEYNEQFF
TRBV6-1	17	NA	NA	TRBJ2-6	TGTGCCATCAGTGAGTCTCTGGGGGTATCTGGGGCCAACGTCCTGACTTTC	CAISESLGVSGANVLTF
TRBV5-4	15	few	NA	TRBJ1-2	TGTGCCAGCAGCTATAACCTCAGGGAAGACTATGGCTACACCTTC	CASSYNLREDYGYTF
TRBV27	14	NA	NA	TRBJ1-1	TGTGCCAGCAGTTTCGGCAGGGCTAACACTGAAGCTTTCTTT	CASSFGRANTEAFF
TRBV29-1	14	NA	NA	TRBJ2-2	TGCAGCGTTTGCACGTATCCGAACACCGGGGAGCTGTTTTTT	CSVCTYPNTGELFF
TRBV28	14	few	TRBD2	TRBJ2-1	TGTGCCAGCAGTTTTAGGGTAGCGGGGAGTGAGCAGTTCTTC	CASSFRVAGSEQFF
TRBV5-4	14	NA	NA	TRBJ1-3	TGTGCCAGCAGCTCCGGACAGACTGGAAACACCATATATTTT	CASSSGQTGNTIYF
TRBV18	13	NA	NA	TRBJ1-4	TGTGCCAGCTCACCACCCACCGTCGAAAAACTGTTTTTT	CASSPPTVEKLFF
TRBV14	22	few	TRBD2	TRBJ2-7	TGTGCCAGCAGCCAAGGGTGGAGGACGGGACCCTGGGGTAGCGGGAGACTCTACGAGCAGTACTTC	CASSQGWRTGPWGSGRLYEQYF
TRBV13	14	NA	NA	TRBJ2-5	TGTGCCAGCAGCTCCGCAGGGTACCAAGAGACCCAGTACTTC	CASSSAGYQETQYF
TRBV7-2	14	medium-sized	NA	TRBJ1-2	TGTGCCAGCAGCTTACAGGTGCCAGGGGAAGGCTACACCTTC	CASSLQVPGEGYTF
TRBV9	15	NA	NA	TRBJ2-7	TGTGCCAGCAGCGGCTCCGGGACCGAATCCTACGAGCAGTACTTC	CASSGSGTESYEQYF
TRBV28	14	NA	NA	TRBJ2-7	TGTGCCAGCAGTCCCCTCGGGACACATTACGAGCAGTACTTC	CASSPLGTHYEQYF
TRBV5-6	14	few	NA	TRBJ2-7	TGTGCCAGCGGCGGGGGCGGAGCCACCTACGAGCAGTACTTC	CASGGGGATYEQYF
TRBV4-1	15	NA	NA	TRBJ1-6	TGCGCCAGCAGCCAAGAGGCCCGCGCGGATTCACCCCTCCACTTT	CASSQEARADSPLHF
TRBV7-9	17	NA	TRBD2	TRBJ2-7	TGTGCCAGCAGATTAGATGGTCCTAGCGGAGCCCCCTACGAGCAGTACTTC	CASRLDGPSGAPYEQYF
TRBV25-1	12	NA	NA	TRBJ1-1	TGTGCCAGCAGTGACTTATACACTGAAGCTTTCTTT	CASSDLYTEAFF
TRBV7-6	15	once	NA	TRBJ1-1	TGTGCCAGCAGCCCCCTGTGGGGGGCGGACACTGAAGCTTTCTTT	CASSPLWGADTEAFF
TRBV19	14	NA	NA	TRBJ2-1	TGTGCCAGTAGTAGCGACCAAACCTACAATGAGCAGTTCTTC	CASSSDQTYNEQFF
TRBV6-5	14	NA	NA	TRBJ1-1	TGTGCCAGCAGAGACTTAGAGGGGAACACTGAAGCTTTCTTT	CASRDLEGNTEAFF
TRBV5-6	18	NA	TRBD2	TRBJ2-3	TGTGCCAGCAGCTTACTAGCGGGGGGGGGTTCCCCCACAGATACGCAGTATTTT	CASSLLAGGGSPTDTQYF
TRBV9	15	NA	NA	TRBJ2-3	TGTGCCAGCAGCGGAGCTGGACCTAGCACAGATACGCAGTATTTT	CASSGAGPSTDTQYF
TRBV7-3	13	NA	NA	TRBJ2-3	TGTGCCAGCAGCTCCGGGACCACAGATACGCAGTATTTT	CASSSGTTDTQYF
TRBV7-8	14	NA	NA	TRBJ1-1	TGTGCCAGCAGCTTAGCTCCTGTGCCGAGTGAAGCTTTCTTT	CASSLAPVPSEAFF
TRBV19	16	NA	TRBD1	TRBJ1-5	TGTGCCAGTAGTACGCTAGACAGGGGGCTCAATCAGCCCCAGCATTTT	CASSTLDRGLNQPQHF
TRBV28	17	NA	TRBD1	TRBJ2-3	TGTGCCAGCAGTTTATTTGCAGGGGGCGAGCTTGCAGATACGCAGTATTTT	CASSLFAGGELADTQYF
TRBV6-5	13	NA	NA	TRBJ1-1	TGTGCCAGCAGTTACTCTTCCTTAGATGAAGCTTTCTTT	CASSYSSLDEAFF
TRBV7-7	14	few	NA	TRBJ2-3	TGTGCTAGCAGCTTGGAGGGGTCCACAGATACGCAGTATTTT	CASSLEGSTDTQYF
TRBV6-6	13	medium-sized	TRBD1	TRBJ2-7	TGTGCCAGCAGTTACCAGGGGGTGAACGAGCAGTACTTC	CASSYQGVNEQYF
TRBV7-3	15	NA	NA	TRBJ1-1	TGTGCCAGCAGCCCAACAGGGACCAGGAACACTGAAGCTTTCTTT	CASSPTGTRNTEAFF
TRBV11-2	16	once	TRBD1	TRBJ2-5	TGTGCCAGCAGCTCTTGGAGAACAGGGGAGAGAGAGACCCAGTACTTC	CASSSWRTGERETQYF
TRBV27	13	medium-sized	NA	TRBJ1-1	TGTGCCAGCAGTTTATCCTTGGTGACTGAAGCTTTCTTT	CASSLSLVTEAFF
TRBV11-3	12	NA	TRBD1	TRBJ2-7	TGTGCCAGCAGTTATACAGGGGACGAGCAGTACTTC	CASSYTGDEQYF
TRBV6-1	15	NA	NA	TRBJ2-7	TGTGCCAGCAGTGAAATTGGCAGGGCAGGCTACGAGCAGTACTTC	CASSEIGRAGYEQYF
TRBV9	15	NA	NA	TRBJ2-3	TGTGCCAGCAGCGTAGGCGGGCGGGGCACAGATACGCAGTATTTT	CASSVGGRGTDTQYF
TRBV10-3	12	NA	NA	TRBJ2-7	TGTGCCATCAGTGAGTCGACGCAGGGGCAGTACTTC	CAISESTQGQYF
TRBV27	13	NA	NA	TRBJ1-1	TGTGCCAGCAGTTCGGCCCTGAACACTGAAGCTTTCTTT	CASSSALNTEAFF
TRBV27	16	NA	TRBD1	TRBJ2-2	TGTGCCAGCAGTCCGGGACAGCTAACGTACACCGGGGAGCTGTTTTTT	CASSPGQLTYTGELFF
TRBV10-1	14	NA	NA	TRBJ2-7	TGCGCCAGCAGTGAGACTGCCGGAGGCTACGAGCAGTACTTC	CASSETAGGYEQYF
TRBV19	15	NA	NA	TRBJ1-5	TGTGCCAGTAGTATAGAGGGGCCGAGCAATCAGCCCCAGCATTTT	CASSIEGPSNQPQHF
TRBV28	12	NA	NA	TRBJ2-3	TGTGCCAGCTGGGGCGAGACAGATACGCAGTATTTT	CASWGETDTQYF
TRBV6-5	12	NA	NA	TRBJ1-1	TGTGCCAGTACGGGGCCGAACACTGAAGCTTTCTTT	CASTGPNTEAFF
TRBV19	15	NA	TRBD2	TRBJ2-3	TGTGCCAGTAGTATAGTAGCGGGAGCAGTAGATACGCAGTATTTT	CASSIVAGAVDTQYF
TRBV27	14	NA	TRBD2	TRBJ2-1	TGTGCCAGCAGTCTTCAGGCGGGGGGGAATGAGCAGTTCTTC	CASSLQAGGNEQFF